The 3 T cell receptor beta chains given below trace back to one sample, sequenced in a study of technical replicates of blood from a few donors. The data were produced by immunoSEQ multiplex PCR, yet TCRdb's version contains in-frame clones alone and is incomplete. Of 70,000 to 75,000 clones in the sample, approximately 95% were seen once. Sequencing input: T cells isolated from PBMCs. Receptors originate from a human donor in good health.

The chain carries TRBV4-2 and TRBJ1-2, with D unclear. Germline lookup yields CDR1 LGHNA and CDR2 YNFKEQ. CDR3 length: 15 amino acids. With 4 bases removed from V and 5 bases from J, the gap between germline ends came to 17 bases. CDR3: CASSRNEGVRYGYTF. The CDR3 region has the DNA TGTGCCAGCAGCCGAAATGAGGGTGTGAGGTATGGCTACACCTTC.

The chain couples TRBV27 to TRBJ2-1; D remains ambiguous. This CDR3 is 15 amino acids long. The V gene's germline CDR1 is MNHEY and CDR2 SMNVEV (reference sequence). The V end lost 3 bases, the J end lost 8 bases, and 17 bases lay between the germline ends. The chain's CDR3 is CASSFPGMGGDEQFF. In DNA, the CDR3 is TGTGCCAGCAGTTTCCCGGGTATGGGTGGCGATGAGCAGTTCTTC.

This chain uses TRBV5-5 with TRBJ1-2, with 7 bases identical to TRBD1. Trimming at V came to 4 bases and at J to 2 bases, leaving 5 bases not matched to a gene. The CDR3 is 14 residues long. In germline, CDR1 is SGHKS, CDR2 YYEKEE (reference sequence). This CDR3 is CASSGTALNYGYTF. CDR3 bases: TGTGCCAGCAGCGGGACAGCGCTAAACTATGGCTACACCTTC.